Given below is one TCR beta chain in context. The data stem from a study of cytomegalovirus exposure and HLA in healthy donors. 13 Jbeta primers and 60 Vbeta primers were used for the PCR. Using immunoSEQ multiplex PCR, the repertoire was profiled, and TCRdb retains in-frame clones only, with some absent. In total, the table holds roughly 34,000 clones. Material: PBMCs. The TCR comes from a middle-aged man in good health and CMV-seronegative.

The CDR3 DNA reads TGCGCCAGCAGCTTCGGTAGCGGCCAAGAGACCCAGTACTTC. Protein product: CASSFGSGQETQYF. The chain is built from TRBV5-1 and TRBJ2-5, with D perhaps matching TRBD2 (6 bases). The CDR3 runs to 14 residues. The germline V gene has CDR1 SGHRS and CDR2 YFSETQ. Trimming took 2 bases from V and 1 from J, leaving 9 bases between them. Full variable domain (rest looked up from reference TRBV5-1 and TRBJ2-5): KAGVTQTPRYLIKTRGQQVTLSCSPISGHRSVSWYQQTPGQGLQFLFEYFSETQRNKGNFPGRFSGRQFSNSRSEMNVSTLELGDSALYLCASSFGSGQETQYFGPGTRLLVL.